This T cell receptor (beta chain) was captured in a study of shared clonotypes between healthy human individuals. Naive CD8 cells were CD45RO-negative, positively selected for CCR7, excluding terminally differentiated effector memory CD45RA+ cells. The protocol was immunoSEQ multiplex PCR, while the TCRdb copy is restricted to in-frame clones and leaves out a portion. Among around 1,900,000 clones, roughly 95% were seen once, and the ten largest hold more than 1.5%. Germline loops: CDR1 SGHRS, CDR2 YFSETQ. The CDR3 runs to 14 residues. Trimming shortened V by 4 bases and J by 0 bases, and 9 bases separated the two germline ends.

The chain is built from TRBV5-1 and TRBJ2-3; tentatively, D is TRBD1 (5 bases). The source is a man in his late teens or twenties in good health. Some clones in this sample may be carry-over from other donors' samples. Sequencing used naive CD8+ T cells from PBMCs. The chain's CDR3 is CASSTTVSTDTQYF. In nucleotides, the CDR3 is TGCGCCAGCAGCACGACAGTTAGCACAGATACGCAGTATTTT.